These 12 T cell receptor beta chains were all obtained from the same sample, sequenced in a study of T cell responses to AZD1222 COVID-19 vaccine. Repertoires were generated with immunoSEQ multiplex PCR, while TCRdb's copy carries only in-frame clones and drops some. The sample lists some 170,000 clones; roughly 94% were seen once. The material was peripheral blood, obtained 28 days after the second AZD1222 dose. These TCRs come from an adult who received the AZD1222 COVID-19 vaccine.

This clone was recorded once. This rearrangement joins TRBV9 to TRBJ2-3, with 13 bases matching TRBD2. CDR3 length equals 19 residues. V lost 0 bases and J lost 2; bases outside the gene matches: 9. Germline V gives CDR1 SGDLS, CDR2 YYNGEE. CDR3 in DNA: TGTGCCAGCAGCGTAGCTCTGGGACTAGCGGGGCCGAACACAGATACGCAGTATTTT. Protein product: CASSVALGLAGPNTDTQYF.

V and J are TRBV6-5 and TRBJ1-4; unclear D gene. This CDR3 is built from 15 residues. V was cut by 0 bases and J by 7 bases, with 12 bases left in between. CDR1 and CDR2 from the germline V gene are MNHEY and SVGAGI. The DNA of the CDR3 is TGTGCCAGCAGTTACTCTACCCGGGTCGGTGAAAAACTGTTTTTT. Encoded protein: CASSYSTRVGEKLFF.

The V call is TRBV9, the J call TRBJ1-2, with 8 bases lining up with TRBD1. This CDR3 region has 15 residues. The J segment lost 4 bases and the V segment lost 0 bases, leaving 5 bases of the junction unmatched. The germline V gene has CDR1 SGDLS and CDR2 YYNGEE. Here the CDR3 reads CASSVEGTGVYGYTF. Written as DNA, the CDR3 is TGTGCCAGCAGCGTAGAAGGGACAGGAGTCTATGGCTACACCTTC.

V gene TRBV5-4 combines with J gene TRBJ1-4, with D unclear. CDR3 size: 14 residues. Trimming cost V 0 bases and J 3 bases, with 6 bases left between them. Germline V lookup: CDR1 SGHNT, CDR2 YYREEE (reference sequence). CDR3 amino acids: CASSLEGPNEKLFF. CDR3 sequence (DNA): TGTGCCAGCAGCTTGGAGGGTCCTAATGAAAAACTGTTTTTT. Combining the CDR3 with reference TRBV5-4 and TRBJ1-4 gives the whole variable domain ETGVTQSPTHLIKTRGQQVTLRCSSQSGHNTVSWYQQALGQGPQFIFQYYREEENGRGNFPPRFSGLQFPNYSSELNVNALELDDSALYLCASSLEGPNEKLFFGSGTQLSVL.

This chain uses TRBV6-5 with TRBJ1-1; D is uncertain. CDR1 is MNHEY and CDR2 is SVGAGI in the germline V gene. The CDR3 totals 14 residues. The V gene lost 4 bases and the J gene lost 3 bases, with 12 bases spanning the gap. CDR3 in DNA: TGTGCCAGCAGTTCCCCTCGCAGCGACACTGAAGCTTTCTTT. As protein: CASSSPRSDTEAFF.

The chain carries TRBV6-5 and TRBJ2-7; possibly TRBD1 for D (7 bases). Germline V gene lookup returns CDR1 MNHEY and CDR2 SVGAGI. The CDR3 contains 15 residues. V was pared by 8 bases and J by 0 bases, with 17 bases between. The CDR3 region has the DNA TGTGCCAGCGGTAGGGCGGGACAGAACTCCTACGAGCAGTACTTC. Encoded protein: CASGRAGQNSYEQYF.

This sequence joins TRBV3-1 (or the pseudogene TRBV3-2) and TRBJ2-3; D unresolved. The CDR3 covers 13 residues. Germline V gene data show CDR1 as LGHDT and CDR2 as YNNKEL (reference sequence). The V end lost 2 bases, the J end lost 2 bases, and 5 bases lay between the germline ends. The CDR3 DNA reads as TGTGCCAGCAGCCAATACAACACAGATACGCAGTATTTT. It yields the protein CASSQYNTDTQYF.

The chain recombines TRBV6-5 with TRBJ2-7; D uncertain. V was pared by 8 bases and J by 0 bases, with 11 bases between. From germline, CDR1 is MNHEY and CDR2 SVGAGI. This CDR3 contains 13 residues. CDR3 loop: CASRTVSSYEQYF. The CDR3 DNA follows: TGTGCCAGCCGCACGGTGAGCTCCTACGAGCAGTACTTC.

J is TRBJ1-6 and V is TRBV7-9; no definite D call. Germline CDR1 is SEHNR and CDR2 is FQNEAQ (reference sequence). Trimming shortened V by 4 bases and J by 6 bases, and 4 bases separated the two germline ends. The length of the CDR3 is 12 residues. The CDR3 sequence is CASSSLNSPLHF. In DNA form, the CDR3 reads TGTGCCAGCAGCTCCCTTAATTCACCCCTCCACTTT.

V gene TRBV18 combines with J gene TRBJ1-5; D is unresolved. The CDR3 extends over 13 amino acids. Germline V gives CDR1 KGHSH, CDR2 LQKENI. V was trimmed by 3 bases and J by 4 bases, leaving 7 bases between them. Here the CDR3 DNA reads TGTGCCAGCTCACCGAGTGAGAATCAGCCCCAGCATTTT. Protein sequence: CASSPSENQPQHF.

The V and J genes are TRBV5-1 and TRBJ1-6, with D uncertain. CDR1 is SGHRS, CDR2 YFSETQ, per germline. V was trimmed by 0 bases and J by 7 bases, leaving 11 bases between them. This CDR3 contains 15 residues. The DNA of the CDR3 is TGCGCCAGCAGCTTGGATGGGGTTTTGAATTCACCCCTCCACTTT. Translation gives CASSLDGVLNSPLHF.

The chain joins TRBV9 to TRBJ1-3; 7 nucleotides match TRBD1. The V gene end was trimmed by 2 bases and the J gene end by 0 bases; junction bases not matched to a gene: 2. CDR1 and CDR2 (germline): SGDLS, YYNGEE. The CDR3 is made up of 15 amino acids. The CDR3 protein is CASSVGQISGNTIYF. The DNA for the CDR3 is TGTGCCAGCAGCGTGGGACAGATCTCTGGAAACACCATATATTTT.